This T cell receptor beta chain was captured by sequencing in a study of cytomegalovirus exposure and HLA in healthy donors. The study ran its PCR with 60 Vbeta and 13 Jbeta primers. In the original analysis: In a later analysis, the count reached about 75 million unique TCR beta chains, with 9 million to 11 million shared. This table comes from immunoSEQ multiplex PCR, and its TCRdb copy is limited to in-frame clones, with some not included. The V and J calls and the clone size are those of that table, but D and trimming were determined from the DNA. The table includes 150,000 to 200,000 clones, approximately 80% detected once. V was shortened by 0 bases and J by 1 base, with 10 bases between the two germline ends. The V gene's germline CDR1 is SGDLS and CDR2 YYNGEE. The CDR3 runs 15 residues. As regards this clone: Its matching antigen is unknown.

Study conclusions and caveats: A later analysis linked some 17,000 TCR beta sequences to HLA alleles at 0.05 false discovery rate. Owing to their indistinguishability, certain V segments, notably TRBV6-2 and TRBV6-3, were excluded. The Asian-associated ancestry cluster reportedly had fewer N-insertions than the approximately 670-donor mean in a later analysis.

The sequencing sample was made of PBMCs. V usage is TRBV9 and J usage is TRBJ1-1; unclear D gene. This TCR derives from a woman aged 40 to 49 in good health and CMV-seropositive. In DNA form, the CDR3 reads TGTGCCAGCAGCGTAGTCTCCGGGAAGAACACTGAAGCTTTCTTT. It specifies CASSVVSGKNTEAFF.